The rows below give T cell receptor beta chains drawn from one sample of a study of breast tumors, draining lymph nodes, adjacent tissues. Each CDR3 protein gets one entry after TCRdb re-called the multiplex PCR reads with MiXCR. This sample has about 130,000 distinct CDR3 sequences; about 20% occur once, and the top ten carry less than 4.5%. Material for sequencing was axillary lymph node tissue. These receptors were collected from a female donor with breast cancer. Some clones in this sample may be carry-over from other donors' samples. Each CDR3 is given with its conserved first and last residue. The D gene is left open where the match is weak.

V: TRBV7-9; D: NA; CDR3: CASAGNRGAYEQYF
V: TRBV20-1; D: TRBD1; CDR3: CSASYRGSSYEQYF
V: TRBV20-1; D: NA; CDR3: CSARPGYGYGYTF
V: TRBV7-6; D: TRBD1; CDR3: CASSFRPPWGQASYEQYF
V: TRBV19; D: NA; CDR3: CASSIYNGPYNEQFF
V: TRBV30; D: NA; CDR3: CAWSTLGSETRYF
V: TRBV20-1; D: NA; CDR3: CSASLLRSMSDTQYF
V: TRBV28; D: NA; CDR3: CASSVSIGVYGYTF
V: TRBV2; D: NA; CDR3: CASTQQGRTYEQYF
V: TRBV7-8; D: TRBD1; CDR3: CASSPTGMNTGELFF
V: TRBV20-1; D: NA; CDR3: CSALGINNEQFF
V: TRBV6-5; D: NA; CDR3: CASSYRLGANYGYTF
V: TRBV7-9; D: NA; CDR3: CASCLETQYF
V: TRBV2; D: TRBD1; CDR3: CASSRDRGRGYTF
V: TRBV19; D: NA; CDR3: CASSIAQYNEQFF
V: TRBV6-5; D: TRBD1; CDR3: CASSNLLTGTANTDTQYF
V: TRBV20-1; D: NA; CDR3: CSARPAWGGPNTGELFF